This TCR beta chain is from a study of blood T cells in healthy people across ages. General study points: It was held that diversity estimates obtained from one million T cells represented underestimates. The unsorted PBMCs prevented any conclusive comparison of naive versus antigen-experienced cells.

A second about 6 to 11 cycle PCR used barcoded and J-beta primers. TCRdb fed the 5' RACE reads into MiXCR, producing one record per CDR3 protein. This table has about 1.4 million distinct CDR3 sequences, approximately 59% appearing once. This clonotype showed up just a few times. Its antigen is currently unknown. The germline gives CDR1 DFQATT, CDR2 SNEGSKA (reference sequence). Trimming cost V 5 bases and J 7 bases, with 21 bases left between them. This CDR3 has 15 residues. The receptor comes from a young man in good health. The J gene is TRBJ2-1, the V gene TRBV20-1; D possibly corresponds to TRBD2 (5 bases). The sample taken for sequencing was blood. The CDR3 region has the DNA TGCAGTGCTCCGCGGGTGGACCTTTTGGGGAATGAGCAGTTCTTC. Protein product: CSAPRVDLLGNEQFF.